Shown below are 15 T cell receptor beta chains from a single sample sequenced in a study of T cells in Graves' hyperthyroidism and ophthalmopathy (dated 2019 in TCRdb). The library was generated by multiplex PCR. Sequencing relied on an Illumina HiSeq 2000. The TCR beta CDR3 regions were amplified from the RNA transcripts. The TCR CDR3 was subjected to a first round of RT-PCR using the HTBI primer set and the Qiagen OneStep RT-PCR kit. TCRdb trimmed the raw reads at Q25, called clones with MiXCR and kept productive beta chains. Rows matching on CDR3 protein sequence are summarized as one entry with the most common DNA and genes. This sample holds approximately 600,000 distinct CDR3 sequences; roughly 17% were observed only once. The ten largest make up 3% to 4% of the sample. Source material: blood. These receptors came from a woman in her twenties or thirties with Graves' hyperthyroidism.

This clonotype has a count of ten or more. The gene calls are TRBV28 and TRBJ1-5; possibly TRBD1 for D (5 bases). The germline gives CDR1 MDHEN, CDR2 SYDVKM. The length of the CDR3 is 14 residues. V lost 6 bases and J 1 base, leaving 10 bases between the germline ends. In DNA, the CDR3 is TGTGCCAGCAGGTCGGGGCGGAGCAATCAGCCCCAGCATTTT. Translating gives CASRSGRSNQPQHF.

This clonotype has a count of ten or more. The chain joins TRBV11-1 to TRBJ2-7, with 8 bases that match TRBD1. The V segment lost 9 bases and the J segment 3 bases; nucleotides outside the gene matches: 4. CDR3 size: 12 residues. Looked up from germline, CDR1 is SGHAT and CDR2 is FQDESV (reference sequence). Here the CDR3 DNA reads TGTGCCAGTGGACAGGGCCTCTACGAGCAGTACTTC. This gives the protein CASGQGLYEQYF.

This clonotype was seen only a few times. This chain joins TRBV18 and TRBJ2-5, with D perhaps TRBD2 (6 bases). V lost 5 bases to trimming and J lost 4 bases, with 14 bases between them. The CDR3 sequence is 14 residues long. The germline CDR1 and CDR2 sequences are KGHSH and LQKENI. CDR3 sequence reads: CASSETSLAETQYF. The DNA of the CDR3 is TGTGCCAGCTCAGAAACTAGCCTGGCAGAGACCCAGTACTTC.

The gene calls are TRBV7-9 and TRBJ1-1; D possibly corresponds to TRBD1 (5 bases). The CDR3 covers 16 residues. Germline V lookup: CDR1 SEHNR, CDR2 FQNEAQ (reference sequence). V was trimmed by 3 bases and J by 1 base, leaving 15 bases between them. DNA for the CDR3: TGTGCCAGCAGCTTGGGGGGGTCCTCCCAGAACACTGAAGCTTTCTTT. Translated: CASSLGGSSQNTEAFF.

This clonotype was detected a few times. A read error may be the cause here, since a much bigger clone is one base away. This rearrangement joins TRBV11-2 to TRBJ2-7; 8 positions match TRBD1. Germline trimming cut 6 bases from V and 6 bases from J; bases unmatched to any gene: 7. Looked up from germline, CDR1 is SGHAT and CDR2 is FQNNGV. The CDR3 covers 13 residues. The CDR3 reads CASRATGEGEQYF. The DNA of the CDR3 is TGTGCCAGCAGGGCGACAGGGGAAGGCGAGCAGTACTTC.

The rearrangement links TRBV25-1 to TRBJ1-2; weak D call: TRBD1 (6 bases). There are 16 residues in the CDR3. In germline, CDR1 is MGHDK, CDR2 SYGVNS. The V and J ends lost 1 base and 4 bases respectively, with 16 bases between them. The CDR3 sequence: CASSELSGGSPYGYTF. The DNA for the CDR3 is TGTGCCAGCAGTGAATTGAGCGGGGGCTCCCCCTATGGCTACACCTTC.

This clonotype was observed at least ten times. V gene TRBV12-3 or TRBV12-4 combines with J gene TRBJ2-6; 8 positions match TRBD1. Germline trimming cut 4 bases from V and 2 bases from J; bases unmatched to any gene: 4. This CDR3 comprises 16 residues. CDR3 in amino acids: CASSSPGQAGANVLTF. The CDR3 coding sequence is TGTGCCAGCAGTTCGCCGGGACAGGCTGGGGCCAACGTCCTGACTTTC.

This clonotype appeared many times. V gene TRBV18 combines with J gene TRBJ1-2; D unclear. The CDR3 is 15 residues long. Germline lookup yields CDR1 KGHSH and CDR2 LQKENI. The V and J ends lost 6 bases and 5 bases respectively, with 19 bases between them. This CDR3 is CASSPPREVSYGYTF. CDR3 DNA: TGTGCCAGCTCTCCTCCCCGGGAGGTCTCATATGGCTACACCTTC. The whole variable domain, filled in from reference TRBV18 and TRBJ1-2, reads NAGVMQNPRHLVRRRGQEARLRCSPMKGHSHVYWYRQLPEEGLKFMVYLQKENIIDESGMPKERFSAEFPKEGPSILRIQQVVRGDSAAYFCASSPPREVSYGYTFGSGTRLTVV.

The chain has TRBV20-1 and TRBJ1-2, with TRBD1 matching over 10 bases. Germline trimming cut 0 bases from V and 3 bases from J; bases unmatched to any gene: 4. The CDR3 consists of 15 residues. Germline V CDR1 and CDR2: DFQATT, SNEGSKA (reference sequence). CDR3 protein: CSARDVGTGDYGYTF. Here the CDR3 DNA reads TGCAGTGCTAGAGACGTCGGGACAGGGGACTATGGCTACACCTTC.

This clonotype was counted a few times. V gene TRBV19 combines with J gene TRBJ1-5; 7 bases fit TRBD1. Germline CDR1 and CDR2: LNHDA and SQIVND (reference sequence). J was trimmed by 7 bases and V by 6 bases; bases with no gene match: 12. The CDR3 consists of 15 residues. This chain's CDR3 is CASRPQGVGVQPQHF. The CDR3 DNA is TGTGCCAGTAGACCTCAGGGGGTCGGGGTGCAGCCCCAGCATTTT.

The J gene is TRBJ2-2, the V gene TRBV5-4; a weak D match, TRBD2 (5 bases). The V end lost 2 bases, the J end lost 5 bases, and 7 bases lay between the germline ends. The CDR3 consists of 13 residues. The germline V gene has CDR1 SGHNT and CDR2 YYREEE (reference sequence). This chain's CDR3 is CASSFPGTGELFF. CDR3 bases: TGTGCCAGCAGCTTCCCGGGGACCGGGGAGCTGTTTTTT.

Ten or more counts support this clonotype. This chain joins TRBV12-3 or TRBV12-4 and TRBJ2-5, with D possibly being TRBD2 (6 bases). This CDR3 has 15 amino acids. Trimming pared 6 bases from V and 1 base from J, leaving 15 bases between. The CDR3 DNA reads TGTGCCAGCAGCCAGAACGGCGGGGCCCAAGAGACCCAGTACTTC. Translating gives CASSQNGGAQETQYF.

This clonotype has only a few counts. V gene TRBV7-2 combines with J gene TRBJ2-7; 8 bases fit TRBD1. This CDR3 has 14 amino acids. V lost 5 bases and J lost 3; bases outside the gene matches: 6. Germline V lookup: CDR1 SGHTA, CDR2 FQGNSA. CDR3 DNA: TGTGCCAGCAGCATCCGACAGGGGAGCTACGAGCAGTACTTC. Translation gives CASSIRQGSYEQYF.

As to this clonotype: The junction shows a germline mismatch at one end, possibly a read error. The CDR3 region is CASMGGDRGSPYEQYF. In nucleotides, the CDR3 is TGTGCCAGCATGGGGGGGGACAGGGGGTCCCCCTACGAGCAGTACTTC. The chain recombines TRBV5-1 with TRBJ2-7; 11 bases map to TRBD1. CDR1 and CDR2 from the germline V gene are SGHRS and YFSETQ. This CDR3 contains 16 residues.

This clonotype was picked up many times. CDR3 nucleotides: TGTGCCACCCGACAAGGCGGGAGATCGGAACAAGAGACCCAGTACTTC. Translated, it gives CATRQGGRSEQETQYF. The gene calls are TRBV5-8 and TRBJ2-5; 7 positions match TRBD2. The CDR3 sequence is 16 residues long. V shed 9 bases and J 2 bases; nucleotides not matched to a gene: 16. CDR1 SGHTS and CDR2 YDEGEE come from the germline V gene. The entire variable domain, with the rest obtained from reference TRBV5-8 and TRBJ2-5, is as follows: EAGVTQSPTHLIKTRGQQATLRCSPISGHTSVYWYQQALGLGLQFLLWYDEGEERNRGNFPPRFSGRQFPNYSSELNVNALELEDSALYLCATRQGGRSEQETQYFGPGTRLLVL.